This T cell receptor beta chain was documented in a study of HIV-infected patients and healthy controls. This clonotype was recorded a few times. Roughly three months, about 14 weeks, into antiretroviral therapy, follow-up blood was collected. Whole blood was used without fractionation, so all unsorted peripheral T cells were included. Reverse transcription used roughly 480 ng RNA and constant-region primers for alpha and beta. Each of the alpha and beta chains got its own library through chain-specific third strand synthesis with indices. TCRdb reprocessed the 5' RACE reads with MiXCR, giving one entry per CDR3 protein. The sample records around 11,000 distinct CDR3 sequences, 5.5% to 7% being singletons. The CDR3 is 15 residues long. Germline assignment: CDR1 MNHEY and CDR2 SVGAGI. Deletions cut 0 bases from V and 1 base from J, with 9 bases between.

Material: blood, obtained during antiretroviral therapy. The clonotype originates from an adult with HIV infection. The donor label of this sample is uncertain. J is TRBJ1-1 and V is TRBV6-5, with D uncertain. In nucleotides, the CDR3 is TGTGCCAGCAGTTACTCAGGCAAAGAGAACACTGAAGCTTTCTTT. Residues: CASSYSGKENTEAFF.